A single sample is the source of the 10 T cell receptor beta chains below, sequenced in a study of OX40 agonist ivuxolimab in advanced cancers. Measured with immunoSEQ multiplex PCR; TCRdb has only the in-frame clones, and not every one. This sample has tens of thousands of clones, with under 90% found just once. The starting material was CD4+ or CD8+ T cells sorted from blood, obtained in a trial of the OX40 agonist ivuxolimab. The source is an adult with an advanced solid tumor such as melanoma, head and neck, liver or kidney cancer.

CDR3 amino acids: CASSLSGDGYTF. Here the CDR3 DNA reads TGCGCCAGCAGCTTGTCAGGGGATGGCTACACCTTC. The V gene is TRBV5-1, the J gene TRBJ1-2; D possibly corresponds to TRBD1 (6 bases). Germline V gene lookup returns CDR1 SGHRS and CDR2 YFSETQ. V shed 1 base and J shed 6 bases, with 7 bases lying between them. This CDR3 has 12 residues.

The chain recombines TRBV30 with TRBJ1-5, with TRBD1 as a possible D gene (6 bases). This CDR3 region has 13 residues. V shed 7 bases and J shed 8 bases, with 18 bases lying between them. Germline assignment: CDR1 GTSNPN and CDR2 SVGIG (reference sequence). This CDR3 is CAFDGGGVEPQHF. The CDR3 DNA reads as TGTGCCTTCGACGGGGGGGGCGTCGAGCCCCAGCATTTT.

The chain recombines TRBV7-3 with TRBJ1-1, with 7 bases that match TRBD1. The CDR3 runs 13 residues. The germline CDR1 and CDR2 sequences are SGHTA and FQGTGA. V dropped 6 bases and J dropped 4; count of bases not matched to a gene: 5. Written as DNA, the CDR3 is TGTGCCAGCAGAGTGGACAGGACCACTGAAGCTTTCTTT. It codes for CASRVDRTTEAFF.

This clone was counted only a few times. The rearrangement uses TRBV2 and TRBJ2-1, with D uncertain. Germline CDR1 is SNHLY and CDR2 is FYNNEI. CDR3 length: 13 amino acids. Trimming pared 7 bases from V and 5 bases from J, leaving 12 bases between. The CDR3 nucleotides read TGTGCCAGCAAGTCGGACCGGAACAATGAGCAGTTCTTC. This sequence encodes CASKSDRNNEQFF. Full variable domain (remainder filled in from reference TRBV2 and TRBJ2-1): EPEVTQTPSHQVTQMGQEVILRCVPISNHLYFYWYRQILGQKVEFLVSFYNNEISEKSEIFDDQFSVERPDGSNFTLKIRSTKLEDSAMYFCASKSDRNNEQFFGPGTRLTVL.

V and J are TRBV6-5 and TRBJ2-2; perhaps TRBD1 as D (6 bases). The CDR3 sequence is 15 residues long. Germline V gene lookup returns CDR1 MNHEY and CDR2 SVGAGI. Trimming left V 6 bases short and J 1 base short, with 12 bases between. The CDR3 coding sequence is TGTGCCAGCAGACCCGGGACAAGGAACACCGGGGAGCTGTTTTTT. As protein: CASRPGTRNTGELFF.

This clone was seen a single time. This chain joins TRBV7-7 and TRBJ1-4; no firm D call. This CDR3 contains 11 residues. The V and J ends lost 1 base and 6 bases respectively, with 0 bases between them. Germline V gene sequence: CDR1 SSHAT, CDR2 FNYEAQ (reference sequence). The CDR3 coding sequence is TGTGCCAGCAGCTTAGATGAAAAACTGTTTTTT. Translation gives CASSLDEKLFF.

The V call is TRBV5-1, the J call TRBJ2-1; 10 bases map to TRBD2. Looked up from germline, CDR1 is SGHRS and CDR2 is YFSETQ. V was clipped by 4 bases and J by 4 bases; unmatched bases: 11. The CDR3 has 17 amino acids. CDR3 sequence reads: CASSPRWVSGGYNEQFF. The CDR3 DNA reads TGCGCCAGCAGCCCACGGTGGGTTAGCGGGGGGTACAATGAGCAGTTCTTC.

The CDR3 reads CASSDSRGGRTGANVLTF. The CDR3 DNA reads TGTGCCAGCAGTGACTCCCGGGGGGGACGGACTGGGGCCAACGTCCTGACTTTC. J is TRBJ2-6 and V is TRBV25-1; 8 bases match TRBD2. The trim removed 3 bases at V and 2 bases at J, leaving 9 bases unmatched. Per the germline V gene, CDR1 is MGHDK and CDR2 is SYGVNS. The CDR3 covers 18 residues. Combining the CDR3 with reference TRBV25-1 and TRBJ2-6 gives the whole variable domain EADIYQTPRYLVIGTGKKITLECSQTMGHDKMYWYQQDPGMELHLIHYSYGVNSTEKGDLSSESTVSRIRTEHFPLTLESARPSHTSQYLCASSDSRGGRTGANVLTFGAGSRLTVL.

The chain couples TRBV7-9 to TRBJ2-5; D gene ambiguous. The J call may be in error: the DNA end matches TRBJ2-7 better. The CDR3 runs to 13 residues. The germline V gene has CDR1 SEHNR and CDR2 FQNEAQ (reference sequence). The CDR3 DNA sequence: TGTGCCAGCAGCTTTGGGCAGTCGTACGAGCAGTACTTC. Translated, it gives CASSFGQSYEQYF.

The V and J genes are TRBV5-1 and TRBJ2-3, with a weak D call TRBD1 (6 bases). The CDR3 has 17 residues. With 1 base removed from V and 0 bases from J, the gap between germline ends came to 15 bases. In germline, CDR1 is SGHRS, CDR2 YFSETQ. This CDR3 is CASSLTSGTSSTDTQYF. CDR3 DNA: TGCGCCAGCAGCTTGACTTCGGGGACAAGTAGCACAGATACGCAGTATTTT.